These 24 T cell receptor beta chains originate from one sample sequenced in a study of regulatory T cells in long-lasting Graves disease. In building TCR beta libraries, iRepertoire HTBI primers were used together with Arm-PCR of CDR3 regions. TCRdb fed the multiplex PCR reads into MiXCR, producing one record per CDR3 protein. This sample has a few hundred thousand distinct CDR3 sequences, with around 20% found just once. Regarding time point: persistent/refractory GD, antithyroid drugs over 5 years with positive TRAb. PBMC-derived RNA was used for the TCR library. The sample in question was peripheral blood mononuclear cells (PBMCs), obtained when the disease was refractory, from a patient treated with antithyroid drugs. These TCRs come from a female donor with Graves disease.

This clonotype showed up many times. At one end the junction does not follow the germline gene, possibly because of a read error. The chain couples TRBV6-1 to TRBJ2-5, with 12 bases matching TRBD1. The CDR3 spans 18 residues. CDR1 and CDR2 (germline): MNHNS, SASEGT. The chain's CDR3 is CASSESPGQGAMRETQYF. The CDR3 DNA is TGCGCCAGCAGTGAGTCCCCGGGACAGGGGGCGATGAGAGAGACCCAGTACTTC.

This sequence joins TRBV28 and TRBJ2-3; 13 positions match TRBD2. Germline CDR1 MDHEN, CDR2 SYDVKM. J gave up 4 bases and V 4 bases, and 5 bases lay outside the gene matches. The CDR3 covers 16 residues. The CDR3 spells CASSWTSGRKADTQYF. The CDR3 nucleotides are TGTGCCAGCAGTTGGACTAGCGGGAGAAAGGCAGATACGCAGTATTTT.

A word on this clonotype: A much larger clonotype is one base distant, so this may be a read error. The chain carries TRBV28 and TRBJ1-5; 8 bases agree with TRBD1. V dropped 4 bases and J dropped 2; count of bases not matched to a gene: 13. CDR1 is MDHEN and CDR2 is SYDVKM in the germline V gene. The CDR3 sequence is 18 residues long. The CDR3 loop is CASSSTGGVYVGNQPQHF. Here the CDR3 DNA reads TGTGCCAGCAGTTCAACAGGGGGAGTTTATGTCGGCAATCAGCCCCAGCATTTT.

V gene TRBV7-9 combines with J gene TRBJ2-7; possibly TRBD1 for D (6 bases). The CDR3 has 15 residues. Trimming stripped 4 bases from V and 0 bases from J, with 13 bases between. Germline assignment: CDR1 SEHNR and CDR2 FQNEAQ (reference sequence). The CDR3 DNA sequence: TGTGCCAGCAGCTCGACAGGACCCTACTCCTACGAGCAGTACTTC. Amino acids: CASSSTGPYSYEQYF.

This clonotype was observed a handful of times. The DNA of the CDR3 is TGTGCCAGCAGACGCCCCGGGACTAGCGTATCCCACGAGCAGTACTTC. Encoded protein: CASRRPGTSVSHEQYF. This chain joins TRBV28 and TRBJ2-7, with 10 nucleotides matching TRBD2. Germline V lookup: CDR1 MDHEN, CDR2 SYDVKM. CDR3 size: 16 residues. The V segment lost 6 bases and the J segment 5 bases; nucleotides outside the gene matches: 13.

The rearrangement joins TRBV10-3 to TRBJ1-6; D is uncertain. This CDR3 spans 16 amino acids. With 2 bases removed from V and 10 bases from J, the gap between germline ends came to 18 bases. Germline values: CDR1 ENHRY, CDR2 SYGVKD. CDR3 coding DNA: TGTGCCATCAGTGAGCGTGGGAGAAACTTGGGGTCACCCCTCCACTTT. It encodes CAISERGRNLGSPLHF.

V is TRBV20-1 and J is TRBJ2-7; 11 positions agree with TRBD2. Germline CDR1 and CDR2: DFQATT and SNEGSKA (reference sequence). The CDR3 covers 18 residues. V was clipped by 4 bases and J by 3 bases; unmatched bases: 17. CDR3 bases: TGCAGTGCTATCCCGACTAGCGGGACCCGCGCCACTGGCTACGAGCAGTACTTC. Its translation is CSAIPTSGTRATGYEQYF.

This clonotype was detected a few times. J is TRBJ2-4 and V is TRBV6-5, with unresolved D. CDR3 size: 14 residues. Germline lookup yields CDR1 MNHEY and CDR2 SVGAGI. V gave up 2 bases and J gave up 0 bases, with 5 bases separating them. The CDR3 is CASSYSIAKNIQYF. Here the CDR3 DNA reads TGTGCCAGCAGTTACAGCATAGCCAAAAACATTCAGTACTTC.

This clonotype turned up a few times. The CDR3 DNA is TGTGCCAGCAGTGCCCGCCTAGCGGGAGCCAACGAGCAGTACTTC. Its translation: CASSARLAGANEQYF. The gene calls are TRBV2 and TRBJ2-7, with 10 bases identical to TRBD2. CDR1 is SNHLY and CDR2 is FYNNEI in the germline V gene. This CDR3 has 15 amino acids. J gave up 5 bases and V 4 bases, and 8 bases lay outside the gene matches.

The chain combines TRBV20-1 with TRBJ2-3; the D gene is possibly TRBD2 (6 bases). This CDR3 comprises 18 residues. V lost 0 bases to trimming and J lost 0 bases, with 19 bases between them. In germline, CDR1 is DFQATT, CDR2 SNEGSKA (reference sequence). The CDR3 DNA is TGCAGTGCTAGAGACCGACGATCCGACGGGACTAGCACAGATACGCAGTATTTT. Translated: CSARDRRSDGTSTDTQYF.

The chain recombines TRBV5-1 with TRBJ2-3; 8 nucleotides line up with TRBD2. V lost 0 bases and J lost 4; bases outside the gene matches: 4. The CDR3 contains 15 residues. Germline lookup yields CDR1 SGHRS and CDR2 YFSETQ. The CDR3 DNA is TGCGCCAGCAGCTTGGATCTAGCGGGTCCAGATACGCAGTATTTT. This gives the protein CASSLDLAGPDTQYF.

The CDR3 region is CASSPPGLSGQETQYF. Written as DNA, the CDR3 is TGTGCCAGCTCACCACCGGGGCTTAGCGGACAAGAGACCCAGTACTTC. This chain uses TRBV18 with TRBJ2-5; weak D call: TRBD2 (6 bases). The CDR3 spans 16 residues. The ends were cut back, 0 bases at V and 2 bases at J, with 13 bases in the middle. Germline CDR1 is KGHSH and CDR2 is LQKENI.

Concerning this clonotype: One junction end disagrees with the germline gene, perhaps due to a read error. The chain combines TRBV20-1 with TRBJ1-5; a possible D gene is TRBD1 (5 bases). Germline loops: CDR1 DFQATT, CDR2 SNEGSKA (reference sequence). This CDR3 is 15 amino acids long. CDR3 in amino acids: CSASEEGRGNQSQHF. The CDR3 bases are TGCAGTGCTAGTGAGGAGGGAAGGGGCAATCAGTCCCAGCATTTT.

A few counts support this clonotype. The chain has TRBV29-1 and TRBJ1-5; 9 positions agree with TRBD1. This CDR3 region has 14 residues. V lost 6 bases, J lost 2 bases, and 5 bases stayed unmatched. Per the germline V gene, CDR1 is SQVTM and CDR2 is ANQGSEA. CDR3 nucleotide sequence: TGCAGCGTCGGACAGGGGCTTGGCAATCAGCCCCAGCATTTT. Encoded protein: CSVGQGLGNQPQHF. The variable domain in full, with the rest retrieved from reference TRBV29-1 and TRBJ1-5, is SAVISQKPSRDICQRGTSLTIQCQVDSQVTMMFWYRQQPGQSLTLIATANQGSEATYESGFVIDKFPISRPNLTFSTLTVSNMSPEDSSIYLCSVGQGLGNQPQHFGDGTRLSIL.

This clonotype was observed a handful of times. The V call is TRBV14, the J call TRBJ1-4; D not resolved. Trimming cost V 1 base and J 8 bases, with 11 bases left between them. The germline V gene encodes CDR1 SGHDN and CDR2 FVKESK. This CDR3 comprises 14 residues. CDR3 residues: CASSQVQWREKLFF. The CDR3 DNA sequence: TGTGCCAGCAGCCAAGTGCAGTGGAGGGAAAAACTGTTTTTT. The whole variable domain, filled in from reference TRBV14 and TRBJ1-4, reads EAGVTQFPSHSVIEKGQTVTLRCDPISGHDNLYWYRRVMGKEIKFLLHFVKESKQDESGMPNNRFLAERTGGTYSTLKVQPAELEDSGVYFCASSQVQWREKLFFGSGTQLSVL.

This clonotype was seen more than once but under ten times. This chain connects TRBV29-1 to TRBJ1-1; D is uncertain. The CDR3 consists of 13 residues. From germline, CDR1 is SQVTM and CDR2 ANQGSEA. The ends were cut back, 5 bases at V and 3 bases at J, with 13 bases in the middle. The CDR3 DNA reads as TGCAGCGTTAGGACGGGGTGGGACACTGAAGCTTTCTTT. Residues: CSVRTGWDTEAFF.

The chain joins TRBV29-1 to TRBJ1-2, with D maybe TRBD1 (5 bases). This CDR3 has 15 residues. Trimming stripped 6 bases from V and 3 bases from J, with 20 bases between. The V gene's germline CDR1 is SQVTM and CDR2 ANQGSEA. In DNA form, the CDR3 reads TGCAGCGTGGACCGTTGGGACGAGGGGTACTATGGCTACACCTTC. This sequence encodes CSVDRWDEGYYGYTF.

The table lists this clonotype with a few counts. V usage is TRBV6-2 or TRBV6-3 and J usage is TRBJ2-7, with 9 bases that match TRBD1. CDR1 is MNHEY, CDR2 SVGEGT, per germline. The CDR3 is 15 residues long. J gave up 7 bases and V 4 bases, and 11 bases lay outside the gene matches. This CDR3 reads CASSSGGQGLDEQYF. The CDR3 bases are TGTGCCAGCAGTTCCGGGGGACAGGGATTGGATGAGCAGTACTTC.

The CDR3 nucleotides read TGTGCCAGCAGCCAGGGACGCCGGACTAGCGGGAGGGCCTTAGGCACAGATACGCAGTATTTT. Encoded protein: CASSQGRRTSGRALGTDTQYF. The rearrangement joins TRBV11-2 to TRBJ2-3, with TRBD2 identical over 15 bases. This CDR3 contains 21 residues. The junction had 16 bases not matched to a gene; V was cut back by 5 bases and J by 1 base. The germline gives CDR1 SGHAT, CDR2 FQNNGV. The full variable domain, with the rest looked up from reference TRBV11-2 and TRBJ2-3, is EAGVAQSPRYKIIEKRQSVAFWCNPISGHATLYWYQQILGQGPKLLIQFQNNGVVDDSQLPKDRFSAERLKGVDSTLKIQPAKLEDSAVYLCASSQGRRTSGRALGTDTQYFGPGTRLTVL.

This clonotype was recorded many times. The V call is TRBV30, the J call TRBJ1-1; 10 bases are a match to TRBD1. V was pared by 5 bases and J by 6 bases, with 6 bases of the junction left unmatched. The CDR3 spans 13 residues. The V gene's germline CDR1 is GTSNPN and CDR2 SVGIG (reference sequence). For the CDR3, the DNA is TGTGCCTGGGGACAGGGGGTAATCGCTGAAGCTTTCTTT. Encoded protein: CAWGQGVIAEAFF.

This clonotype was found many times. The genes are TRBV27 and TRBJ2-7, with TRBD2 matching over 9 bases. With V trimmed by 4 bases and J by 3 bases, 4 bases remained unmatched. The CDR3 runs to 14 residues. From germline, CDR1 is MNHEY and CDR2 SMNVEV (reference sequence). The CDR3 here is CASSYASGIYEQYF. The CDR3 DNA follows: TGTGCCAGCAGTTACGCTAGCGGGATCTACGAGCAGTACTTC.

This clonotype occurred many times. The genes are TRBV7-8 and TRBJ2-5; the D is unclear. Germline V lookup: CDR1 SGHVS, CDR2 FQNEAQ. Trimming removed 1 base at V and 5 bases at J, with 11 bases between. CDR3 size: 14 residues. The CDR3 DNA sequence: TGTGCCAGCAGCTTAGGGCTTGGTCGGGAGACCCAGTACTTC. Translated: CASSLGLGRETQYF. Full variable domain (missing parts from reference TRBV7-8 and TRBJ2-5): GAGVSQSPRYKVAKRGQDVALRCDPISGHVSLFWYQQALGQGPEFLTYFQNEAQLDKSGLPSDRFFAERPEGSVSTLKIQRTQQEDSAVYLCASSLGLGRETQYFGPGTRLLVL.

This chain uses TRBV18 with TRBJ2-5; 13 nucleotides align to TRBD2. The junction had 5 bases not matched to a gene; V was cut back by 3 bases and J by 4 bases. The germline V gene has CDR1 KGHSH and CDR2 LQKENI. The length of the CDR3 is 16 residues. The CDR3 DNA follows: TGTGCCAGCTCACCCCGGACTAGCGGGAGTGGAGAGACCCAGTACTTC. This codes for CASSPRTSGSGETQYF.

This clonotype was seen repeatedly, ten times or more. This chain's CDR3 is CASSVTIGYYEQYF. CDR3 nucleotide sequence: TGTGCCAGCAGTGTGACTATAGGGTACTACGAGCAGTACTTC. The rearrangement uses TRBV2 and TRBJ2-7, with D possibly TRBD2 on 5 matching bases. Germline values: CDR1 SNHLY, CDR2 FYNNEI. V shed 4 bases and J shed 3 bases, with 13 bases lying between them. The CDR3 spans 14 residues.